These 23 T cell receptor beta chains originate from one sample sequenced in a study of blood T cell repertoires in COVID-19. Measured with immunoSEQ multiplex PCR; TCRdb has only the in-frame clones, and not every one. The sample holds 200,000 to 300,000 clones, over 90% seen once. The sample consisted of peripheral blood. Receptor source: a man aged 30 to 45 with COVID-19, enrolled during active disease.

The rearrangement uses TRBV18 and TRBJ2-7, with TRBD1 matching 10 bases. After removal of 5 bases from V and 2 bases from J, the junction contained 12 bases not matched to a gene. The CDR3 is 17 amino acids. Germline lookup yields CDR1 KGHSH and CDR2 LQKENI. In nucleotides, the CDR3 is TGTGCCAGCTCAAAAATGGACGTGGGGACAGGGGCCTACGAGCAGTACTTC. Protein: CASSKMDVGTGAYEQYF.

This clone was counted a single time. The chain has TRBV18 and TRBJ2-3; D is possibly TRBD2 (6 bases). V lost 3 bases to trimming and J lost 0 bases, with 7 bases between them. CDR3 size: 14 residues. CDR1 is KGHSH and CDR2 is LQKENI in the germline V gene. CDR3 residues: CASSPRGSTDTQYF. Here the CDR3 DNA reads TGTGCCAGCTCACCCCGGGGGAGCACAGATACGCAGTATTTT.

CDR3 bases: TGTGCCAGCAGTTCGACAGGGGGTAGTGGGGAGCTGTTTTTT. Translation gives CASSSTGGSGELFF. V is TRBV27 and J is TRBJ2-2, with 9 bases that match TRBD1. There are 14 residues in the CDR3. The germline CDR1 and CDR2 sequences are MNHEY and SMNVEV (reference sequence). V lost 4 bases to trimming and J lost 8 bases; unmatched junction nucleotides: 5.

This clone appeared once. The CDR3 sequence is CSVELRGPYGYTF. The DNA for the CDR3 is TGCAGCGTTGAACTCCGAGGTCCCTATGGCTACACCTTC. The J gene is TRBJ1-2, the V gene TRBV29-1; D ambiguous. Germline CDR1 and CDR2: SQVTM and ANQGSEA. The ends were cut back, 2 bases at V and 4 bases at J, with 11 bases in the middle. The length of the CDR3 is 13 residues.

V gene TRBV6-1 combines with J gene TRBJ2-1, with D perhaps matching TRBD1 (6 bases). V was pared by 2 bases and J by 5 bases, with 10 bases between. Germline V gives CDR1 MNHNS, CDR2 SASEGT. The length of the CDR3 is 14 residues. CDR3 region: CASSEPDRNNEQFF. The CDR3 nucleotides are TGTGCCAGCAGTGAACCAGACAGGAACAATGAGCAGTTCTTC.

The chain recombines TRBV5-1 with TRBJ2-1; D possibly corresponds to TRBD2 (5 bases). The CDR3 loop spans 13 amino acids. CDR1 and CDR2 (germline): SGHRS, YFSETQ. The germline V and J ends were trimmed by 4 bases and 6 bases, with 11 bases remaining between them. CDR3 in amino acids: CASSLAPGNEQFF. In DNA, the CDR3 is TGCGCCAGCAGCCTAGCCCCTGGCAATGAGCAGTTCTTC. Using reference TRBV5-1 and TRBJ2-1 for the parts outside the CDR3, the full variable domain is KAGVTQTPRYLIKTRGQQVTLSCSPISGHRSVSWYQQTPGQGLQFLFEYFSETQRNKGNFPGRFSGRQFSNSRSEMNVSTLELGDSALYLCASSLAPGNEQFFGPGTRLTVL.

The rearrangement links TRBV9 to TRBJ1-3, with D possibly being TRBD1 (5 bases). This CDR3 spans 14 amino acids. The germline V gene has CDR1 SGDLS and CDR2 YYNGEE. The V end was cut by 0 bases, the J end by 7 bases, with 11 bases between. CDR3 sequence reads: CASSVDSRGNTIYF. The CDR3 DNA reads TGTGCCAGCAGCGTAGACAGTCGGGGGAACACCATATATTTT.

V and J are TRBV11-2 and TRBJ1-5, with 7 bases matching TRBD1. Germline lookup yields CDR1 SGHAT and CDR2 FQNNGV. This CDR3 is built from 15 residues. J gave up 3 bases and V 5 bases, and 7 bases lay outside the gene matches. This chain's CDR3 is CASSPRDSYNQPQHF. DNA of the CDR3: TGTGCCAGCAGCCCTAGGGACAGCTACAATCAGCCCCAGCATTTT.

V gene TRBV5-4 combines with J gene TRBJ2-6; 7 nucleotides align to TRBD2. Germline loops: CDR1 SGHNT, CDR2 YYREEE (reference sequence). Trimming at V came to 4 bases and at J to 2 bases, leaving 6 bases not matched to a gene. CDR3 length equals 16 residues. The CDR3 loop is CASSDKGRAGANVLTF. The CDR3 bases are TGTGCCAGCAGCGATAAGGGGAGGGCTGGGGCCAACGTCCTGACTTTC.

This clone showed up just once. The rearrangement joins TRBV6-5 to TRBJ1-1, with D possibly matching TRBD1 (6 bases). The CDR3 is 14 residues long. Trimming removed 6 bases at V and 1 base at J, with 12 bases between. Germline CDR1 reads MNHEY; CDR2 reads SVGAGI. CDR3 sequence (DNA): TGTGCCAGCAGGACCGGGACATCGAACACTGAAGCTTTCTTT. Amino acid sequence: CASRTGTSNTEAFF.

The chain joins TRBV5-4 to TRBJ1-2; 7 bases line up with TRBD1. J gave up 2 bases and V 2 bases, and 3 bases lay outside the gene matches. This CDR3 comprises 14 residues. Germline-derived CDR1 and CDR2 are SGHNT and YYREEE (reference sequence). The CDR3 spells CASSLNRGNYGYTF. CDR3 nucleotide sequence: TGTGCCAGCAGCTTAAACAGGGGAAACTATGGCTACACCTTC. Filled out from reference TRBV5-4 and TRBJ1-2, the complete variable domain reads ETGVTQSPTHLIKTRGQQVTLRCSSQSGHNTVSWYQQALGQGPQFIFQYYREEENGRGNFPPRFSGLQFPNYSSELNVNALELDDSALYLCASSLNRGNYGYTFGSGTRLTVV.

The chain recombines TRBV12-3 or TRBV12-4 with TRBJ1-4; D remains ambiguous. The CDR3 is 13 amino acids. The V end was cut by 6 bases, the J end by 2 bases, with 7 bases between. DNA for the CDR3: TGTGCCAGCAGCCTCCCCACTAATGAAAAACTGTTTTTT. As protein: CASSLPTNEKLFF.

This rearrangement joins TRBV6-2 or TRBV6-3 to TRBJ1-5; TRBD1 matches at 8 bases. The CDR3 contains 15 residues. From germline, CDR1 is MNHEY and CDR2 SVGEGT. The V gene end was trimmed by 2 bases and the J gene end by 7 bases; junction bases not matched to a gene: 7. CDR3 DNA sequence: TGTGCCAGCAGTTACGGACAGGGAGGTAGGCAGCCCCAGCATTTT. Translation gives CASSYGQGGRQPQHF.

The genes are TRBV5-4 and TRBJ2-1; 8 bases are shared with TRBD2. The ends lost 4 bases at V and 5 bases at J; junction bases unmatched: 8. The CDR3 has 15 residues. CDR1 and CDR2 (germline): SGHNT, YYREEE (reference sequence). In DNA, the CDR3 is TGTGCCAGCAGCCAGCGGGGGCGGGGGAACAATGAGCAGTTCTTC. Translation: CASSQRGRGNNEQFF.

The V call is TRBV28, the J call TRBJ2-2, with 9 bases aligning to TRBD2. CDR1 and CDR2 from the germline V gene are MDHEN and SYDVKM. The CDR3 runs to 18 residues. V was pared by 6 bases and J by 8 bases, with 19 bases of the junction left unmatched. The CDR3 nucleotides read TGTGCCAGCAGGCCTGGGGGTAGCGGGGGCGCCTGGGCAGGGGAGCTGTTTTTT. Translation gives CASRPGGSGGAWAGELFF.

The genes are TRBV10-3 and TRBJ1-1; D is ambiguous. Per germline, CDR1 ENHRY and CDR2 SYGVKD. Trimming stripped 3 bases from V and 0 bases from J, with 5 bases between. This CDR3 has 13 residues. CDR3 bases: TGTGCCATCAGTGACGGGATGAACACTGAAGCTTTCTTT. Its translation is CAISDGMNTEAFF.

The rearrangement joins TRBV5-1 to TRBJ2-1, with D maybe TRBD2 (6 bases). The CDR3 has 15 residues. Germline V gives CDR1 SGHRS, CDR2 YFSETQ. Deletions cut 5 bases from V and 4 bases from J, with 16 bases between. The CDR3 DNA reads as TGCGCCAGCAGGGCCGGGACTGCTATTTACAATGAGCAGTTCTTC. Amino acids: CASRAGTAIYNEQFF.

This chain joins TRBV5-1 and TRBJ2-2; D unresolved. The germline V gene has CDR1 SGHRS and CDR2 YFSETQ. The V end was cut by 4 bases, the J end by 1 base, with 5 bases between. CDR3 length: 13 residues. The CDR3 DNA reads TGCGCCAGCAGCCCCGGGAACACCGGGGAGCTGTTTTTT. It codes for CASSPGNTGELFF.

The rearrangement uses TRBV5-4 and TRBJ2-7; TRBD1 matches 10 bases. This CDR3 is 15 amino acids long. Germline V gene lookup returns CDR1 SGHNT and CDR2 YYREEE (reference sequence). V lost 1 base to trimming and J lost 7 bases; unmatched junction nucleotides: 8. The CDR3 loop reads CASSLIGTGVAEQYF. Here the CDR3 DNA reads TGTGCCAGCAGCTTGATAGGGACAGGGGTAGCTGAGCAGTACTTC.

This clone showed up just a few times. The rearrangement links TRBV5-6 to TRBJ2-7; maybe TRBD1 (5 bases). Germline CDR1 SGHDT, CDR2 YYEEEE. V was pared by 6 bases and J by 3 bases, with 19 bases between. CDR3 length: 15 amino acids. CDR3: CASNHRLAVIYEQYF. CDR3 in DNA: TGTGCCAGCAACCACAGGTTGGCCGTTATCTACGAGCAGTACTTC.

As DNA, the CDR3 is TGTGCCAGCAGTCCTGCAGGGGGCTCCCGCTATGGCTACACCTTC. It is translated as CASSPAGGSRYGYTF. V is TRBV28 and J is TRBJ1-2; 8 bases are shared with TRBD1. The CDR3 sequence is 15 residues long. The ends lost 5 bases at V and 4 bases at J; junction bases unmatched: 9. In germline, CDR1 is MDHEN, CDR2 SYDVKM.

The chain couples TRBV20-1 to TRBJ2-1, with TRBD1 matching over 9 bases. With V trimmed by 3 bases and J by 5 bases, 11 bases remained unmatched. CDR3 length equals 16 residues. The germline CDR1 and CDR2 sequences are DFQATT and SNEGSKA (reference sequence). The CDR3 loop is CSASGSRDRVNNEQFF. The CDR3 coding sequence is TGCAGTGCTAGTGGGTCCCGGGACAGGGTCAACAATGAGCAGTTCTTC.

In DNA, the CDR3 is TGTGCCAGCAGCCAGCTAGCTAGGTGGGACAATGAGCAGTTCTTC. It yields the protein CASSQLARWDNEQFF. V gene TRBV14 combines with J gene TRBJ2-1, with a possible D match to TRBD2 (5 bases). The V and J ends lost 3 bases and 5 bases respectively, with 14 bases between them. The CDR3 covers 15 residues. Germline V CDR1 and CDR2: SGHDN, FVKESK.